Presented here are 25 T cell receptor beta chains from one specimen sequenced in a study of regulatory T cells in long-lasting Graves disease. Construction of the TCR beta libraries employed iRepertoire HTBI primers in conjunction with Arm-PCR of CDR3 regions. A single record per CDR3 protein comes from TCRdb applying MiXCR to the multiplex PCR reads. This table holds 520,000 or so distinct CDR3 sequences, approximately 12% found once. Time point here: newly diagnosed GD, antithyroid drugs for less than 3 months. Preparation of the TCR library used RNA extracted from PBMCs. These data were likewise used in another study, on T cells in Graves' hyperthyroidism and ophthalmopathy.

Sequenced material: peripheral blood mononuclear cells (PBMCs), taken at new diagnosis, from a patient treated with antithyroid drugs. The receptors were sampled from a woman aged 25 to 39 with Graves disease.

This clonotype was picked up a small number of times. At one boundary the junction diverges from the germline segment, which might be a read error. The chain uses TRBV7-3 and TRBJ2-5, with 12 bases that match TRBD2. Germline CDR1 is SGHTA and CDR2 is FQGTGA. This CDR3 comprises 17 residues. CDR3 coding DNA: TGTGCCAGCGGCTTATTTCCTAGCGGGAGGGGTCAAGAGACCCAGTACTTC. Its protein product is CASGLFPSGRGQETQYF.

J is TRBJ2-1 and V is TRBV6-2 or TRBV6-3; TRBD2 matches at 7 bases. The V segment lost 10 bases and the J segment 4 bases; nucleotides outside the gene matches: 10. The CDR3 sequence is 14 residues long. Germline CDR1 and CDR2: MNHEY and SVGEGT. The CDR3 protein is CAIWGAGAYNEQFF. DNA of the CDR3: TGTGCCATCTGGGGCGCGGGAGCTTACAATGAGCAGTTCTTC.

This clonotype was observed many times. This chain joins TRBV6-5 and TRBJ2-1, with 8 nucleotides matching TRBD2. With V trimmed by 0 bases and J by 0 bases, 1 base remained unmatched. Germline assignment: CDR1 MNHEY and CDR2 SVGAGI. The CDR3 covers 16 residues. CDR3 protein: CASSYSAGDSYNEQFF. In DNA, the CDR3 is TGTGCCAGCAGTTACTCAGCGGGAGACTCCTACAATGAGCAGTTCTTC.

The table lists this clonotype with many counts. This chain connects TRBV13 to TRBJ2-7, with 10 bases aligning to TRBD1. The junction had 2 bases not matched to a gene; V was cut back by 3 bases and J by 3 bases. Germline V lookup: CDR1 PRHDT, CDR2 FYEKMQ (reference sequence). This CDR3 is built from 14 residues. DNA of the CDR3: TGTGCCAGCAGCTTTAGGACAGGGGGCTACGAGCAGTACTTC. This translates into CASSFRTGGYEQYF.

The gene calls are TRBV7-3 and TRBJ2-3; a weak D match, TRBD2 (7 bases). Deletions cut 0 bases from V and 6 bases from J, with 22 bases between. The CDR3 runs to 18 residues. Germline V lookup: CDR1 SGHTA, CDR2 FQGTGA. The CDR3 loop reads CASSLTGGGPILRDTQYF. As DNA, the CDR3 is TGTGCCAGCAGCTTAACGGGGGGGGGCCCTATATTGAGGGATACGCAGTATTTT.

This clonotype showed up just once. The rearrangement links TRBV6-1 to TRBJ2-1, with TRBD1 identical over 8 bases. CDR1 is MNHNS and CDR2 is SASEGT in the germline V gene. The J segment lost 4 bases and the V segment lost 6 bases, leaving 8 bases of the junction unmatched. The CDR3 totals 15 residues. CDR3 DNA: TGTGCCAGCAGCTTCGACAGGGGAGGATACAATGAGCAGTTCTTC. Amino acid sequence: CASSFDRGGYNEQFF.

As regards this clonotype: A far larger clone lies a single base away; this is likely a read error. The V gene is TRBV10-3, the J gene TRBJ2-2; tentative D call: TRBD2 (6 bases). This CDR3 has 13 residues. Germline V CDR1 and CDR2: ENHRY, SYGVKD. Between the trimmed V and J ends, which lost 2 bases and 7 bases, there was a span of 8 bases. Written as DNA, the CDR3 is TGTGCCATCAGTGAGCGGGAGATCGGGGAGCTGTTTTTT. Its translation: CAISEREIGELFF.

The chain carries TRBV28 and TRBJ2-7; 9 nucleotides match TRBD2. Germline CDR1 MDHEN, CDR2 SYDVKM. V was clipped by 5 bases and J by 1 base; unmatched bases: 6. CDR3 length equals 15 residues. The CDR3 spells CASSTGLASSYEQYF. CDR3 sequence (DNA): TGTGCCAGCAGTACGGGACTAGCCAGTTCCTACGAGCAGTACTTC. Looking up the rest from reference TRBV28 and TRBJ2-7 gives the full variable domain: DVKVTQSSRYLVKRTGEKVFLECVQDMDHENMFWYRQDPGLGLRLIYFSYDVKMKEKGDIPEGYSVSREKKERFSLILESASTNQTSMYLCASSTGLASSYEQYFGPGTRLTVT.

This clonotype was seen at least ten times. Here the CDR3 reads CASSLWGKSGTEAFF. The CDR3 nucleotides read TGTGCCAGCAGCTTATGGGGAAAGAGCGGGACTGAAGCTTTCTTT. The gene calls are TRBV11-2 and TRBJ1-1; unclear D gene. CDR1 is SGHAT, CDR2 FQNNGV, per germline. V lost 2 bases and J 5 bases, leaving 15 bases between the germline ends. There are 15 residues in the CDR3. The full variable domain, with the rest looked up from reference TRBV11-2 and TRBJ1-1, is EAGVAQSPRYKIIEKRQSVAFWCNPISGHATLYWYQQILGQGPKLLIQFQNNGVVDDSQLPKDRFSAERLKGVDSTLKIQPAKLEDSAVYLCASSLWGKSGTEAFFGQGTRLTVV.

This clonotype has just a few counts. The rearrangement uses TRBV19 and TRBJ2-1, with 8 bases fitting TRBD2. J lost 2 bases, V lost 3 bases, and 3 bases had no gene match. The CDR3 totals 15 residues. The germline CDR1 and CDR2 sequences are LNHDA and SQIVND (reference sequence). In nucleotides, the CDR3 is TGTGCCAGTAGTATCTTAGCGGGGACCTACAATGAGCAGTTCTTC. This gives the protein CASSILAGTYNEQFF.

A word on this clonotype: This may be a read error: a much more frequent sequence differs by one nucleotide. This sequence joins TRBV29-1 and TRBJ2-1; 7 bases line up with TRBD2. The CDR3 has 12 residues. Germline V gene lookup returns CDR1 SQVTM and CDR2 ANQGSEA. CDR3: CSVELWGGEQSF. In nucleotides, the CDR3 is TGCAGCGTTGAGCTTTGGGGGGGTGAGCAGTCCTTC.

This clonotype was observed a few times. V and J are TRBV5-5 and TRBJ2-2; 8 bases align to TRBD1. Germline CDR1 and CDR2: SGHKS and YYEKEE (reference sequence). This CDR3 has 15 residues. Trimming at V came to 2 bases and at J to 3 bases, leaving 3 bases not matched to a gene. In nucleotides, the CDR3 is TGTGCCAGCAGCTTTGGACAGGGCTACACCGGGGAGCTGTTTTTT. This encodes CASSFGQGYTGELFF.

This clonotype occurred many times. The chain is built from TRBV6-1 and TRBJ2-2; the D gene is possibly TRBD1 (5 bases). V was cut by 6 bases and J by 4 bases, with 18 bases left in between. CDR1 and CDR2 from the germline V gene are MNHNS and SASEGT. The CDR3 is 16 amino acids. The CDR3 reads CASRTAYQRFTGELFF. DNA for the CDR3: TGTGCCAGCAGGACAGCATACCAAAGATTCACCGGGGAGCTGTTTTTT.

The chain is built from TRBV4-3 and TRBJ2-7, with TRBD1 matching 7 bases. Germline CDR1 is LGHNA and CDR2 is YSLEER. The CDR3 has 17 amino acids. The trim removed 5 bases at V and 0 bases at J, leaving 13 bases unmatched. CDR3 region: CASSNRTGQFLSYEQYF. CDR3 DNA sequence: TGCGCCAGCAGCAACCGGACAGGACAGTTTCTCTCCTACGAGCAGTACTTC.

V usage is TRBV7-9 and J usage is TRBJ2-3; 11 bases match TRBD1. The junction had 4 bases not matched to a gene; V was cut back by 5 bases and J by 3 bases. The CDR3 is 15 amino acids. The germline CDR1 and CDR2 sequences are SEHNR and FQNEAQ (reference sequence). The chain's CDR3 is CASSTGTGGTDTQYF. Written as DNA, the CDR3 is TGTGCCAGCAGCACCGGGACAGGGGGGACAGATACGCAGTATTTT.

This clonotype was counted at least ten times. The chain employs TRBV3-1 and TRBJ1-6, with D tentatively TRBD1 (5 bases). Trimming left V 5 bases short and J 12 bases short, with 11 bases between. The CDR3 is 12 residues long. CDR1 is LGHDT, CDR2 YNNKEL, per germline (reference sequence). The CDR3 loop reads CASSGLGEPLHF. The CDR3 coding sequence is TGTGCCAGCAGCGGGTTGGGGGAACCCCTCCACTTT.

This clonotype occurred many times. This chain uses TRBV6-5 with TRBJ2-7, with 7 bases fitting TRBD1. Looked up from germline, CDR1 is MNHEY and CDR2 is SVGAGI. CDR3 size: 16 residues. The V gene end was trimmed by 4 bases and the J gene end by 5 bases; junction bases not matched to a gene: 14. In nucleotides, the CDR3 is TGTGCCAGCAGTTTGGATGTAGGGGGCGCGTGGCACGAGCAGTACTTC. This sequence encodes CASSLDVGGAWHEQYF.

This clonotype showed up many times. The chain is built from TRBV5-5 and TRBJ1-6; 7 bases are a match to TRBD1. Looked up from germline, CDR1 is SGHKS and CDR2 is YYEKEE (reference sequence). The CDR3 contains 15 residues. The ends lost 1 base at V and 7 bases at J; junction bases unmatched: 5. CDR3 nucleotides: TGTGCCAGCAGCTTGCAACAGGGGCCGAATTCACCCCTCCACTTT. Amino acids: CASSLQQGPNSPLHF. Full variable domain (outside the CDR3, taken from reference TRBV5-5 and TRBJ1-6): DAGVTQSPTHLIKTRGQQVTLRCSPISGHKSVSWYQQVLGQGPQFIFQYYEKEERGRGNFPDRFSARQFPNYSSELNVNALLLGDSALYLCASSLQQGPNSPLHFGNGTRLTVT.

The CDR3 DNA reads TGCGCCAGCAGCCAAGAAGGACTAGCGGGAATAGCGAGCTACGAGCAGTACTTC. Translated, it gives CASSQEGLAGIASYEQYF. The chain is built from TRBV4-3 and TRBJ2-7; 12 nucleotides align to TRBD2. Germline loops: CDR1 LGHNA, CDR2 YSLEER. The CDR3 runs 18 residues. Unmatched junction bases numbered 9, after V lost 0 bases and J lost 3 bases.

This clonotype was found a few times. The chain is built from TRBV7-9 and TRBJ2-4; TRBD2 might be the D (7 bases). The germline V gene has CDR1 SEHNR and CDR2 FQNEAQ (reference sequence). V was pared by 5 bases and J by 1 base, with 21 bases between. The CDR3 is 18 amino acids. CDR3 DNA: TGTGCCAGCAGCGCCCCGGGGGGCGGTGGTGGGGCCAAAAACATTCAGTACTTC. Amino acids: CASSAPGGGGGAKNIQYF.

This clonotype came up a few times. The chain couples TRBV29-1 to TRBJ1-1, with D possibly being TRBD1 (6 bases). Per germline, CDR1 SQVTM and CDR2 ANQGSEA. CDR3 length: 16 amino acids. Trimming removed 3 bases at V and 4 bases at J, with 21 bases between. The chain's CDR3 is CSVDPPGGGLSTEAFF. The CDR3 DNA follows: TGCAGCGTTGATCCCCCGGGGGGGGGGCTGAGCACTGAAGCTTTCTTT.

This clonotype was recorded many times. This chain joins TRBV15 and TRBJ2-5; no clear D. V was cut by 0 bases and J by 9 bases, with 8 bases left in between. This CDR3 has 12 amino acids. Germline V gene sequence: CDR1 LNHNV, CDR2 YYDKDF (reference sequence). The CDR3 nucleotides read TGTGCCACCAGCAGAGATAGGATAGCCCAGTACTTC. Translation gives CATSRDRIAQYF.

This clonotype was found many times. This rearrangement joins TRBV29-1 to TRBJ1-5, with D maybe TRBD1 (5 bases). Germline V gives CDR1 SQVTM, CDR2 ANQGSEA. V was clipped by 4 bases and J by 3 bases, with 7 bases between them. The CDR3 consists of 12 residues. The CDR3 loop is CSVGGFNQPQHF. CDR3 DNA: TGCAGCGTTGGGGGGTTCAATCAGCCCCAGCATTTT.

There are many counts of this clonotype. V is TRBV28 and J is TRBJ2-1; no firm D call. V was clipped by 10 bases and J by 6 bases, with 10 bases between them. The CDR3 sequence is 11 residues long. The V gene's germline CDR1 is MDHEN and CDR2 SYDVKM. In DNA form, the CDR3 reads TGTGCCACTACTAATCGCAATGAGCAGTTCTTC. Translation: CATTNRNEQFF. The full variable domain, its missing parts supplied by reference TRBV28 and TRBJ2-1, is DVKVTQSSRYLVKRTGEKVFLECVQDMDHENMFWYRQDPGLGLRLIYFSYDVKMKEKGDIPEGYSVSREKKERFSLILESASTNQTSMYLCATTNRNEQFFGPGTRLTVL.

This clonotype appeared many times. J is TRBJ1-5 and V is TRBV19, with TRBD1 matching 7 bases. Germline CDR1 and CDR2: LNHDA and SQIVND (reference sequence). CDR3 length: 15 residues. V was clipped by 1 base and J by 6 bases; unmatched bases: 6. CDR3 sequence (DNA): TGTGCCAGTAGTATAGGACAGGGTGCTTTTCAGCCCCAGCATTTT. It encodes CASSIGQGAFQPQHF.